Listed here are 5 T cell receptor beta chains from one sample, sequenced in a study of T cells expressing NK-cell markers. One entry per CDR3 protein, without DNA, is what TCRdb gives after re-calling the 5' RACE reads. The sample features roughly 180,000 distinct CDR3 sequences, with around 18% in its top ten. Sequencing input: blood T cells: a sorted CD56 or NKG2C T cell subset, CD4+ or CD8+ T cells, or bulk PBMC T cells (not recorded which). These receptors were taken from a woman between 18 and 69 years old in good health.

This sequence joins TRBV7-3 and TRBJ2-6; TCRdb's D call of TRBD1 is untestable without DNA. The CDR3 totals 18 residues. Germline CDR1 is SGHTA and CDR2 is FQGTGA. The CDR3 spells CASSLTGTGGAGANVLTF.

The V gene is TRBV20-1, the J gene TRBJ2-2; TCRdb proposes TRBD2, but this gene call is untestable without DNA. The germline V gene encodes CDR1 DFQATT and CDR2 SNEGSKA (reference sequence). This CDR3 has 14 amino acids. CDR3 amino acids: CSASPLAGAGELFF.

J is TRBJ2-6 and V is TRBV29-1; without DNA, the TCRdb call of TRBD1 cannot be checked. Germline assignment: CDR1 SQVTM and CDR2 ANQGSEA. CDR3 length: 13 amino acids. The CDR3 spells CSVVPPGTNVLTF.

The chain couples TRBV12-3 or TRBV12-4 to TRBJ2-3; TCRdb calls TRBD2, which cannot be checked without DNA. The CDR3 sequence is 12 residues long. The CDR3 loop reads CASTKTSGEKYF.

The V gene is TRBV5-1, the J gene TRBJ2-1; the D gene TCRdb calls, TRBD2, cannot be checked with no DNA. The CDR3 consists of 14 residues. Germline loops: CDR1 SGHRS, CDR2 YFSETQ. CDR3 protein: CASSPQDSRQGQFF.